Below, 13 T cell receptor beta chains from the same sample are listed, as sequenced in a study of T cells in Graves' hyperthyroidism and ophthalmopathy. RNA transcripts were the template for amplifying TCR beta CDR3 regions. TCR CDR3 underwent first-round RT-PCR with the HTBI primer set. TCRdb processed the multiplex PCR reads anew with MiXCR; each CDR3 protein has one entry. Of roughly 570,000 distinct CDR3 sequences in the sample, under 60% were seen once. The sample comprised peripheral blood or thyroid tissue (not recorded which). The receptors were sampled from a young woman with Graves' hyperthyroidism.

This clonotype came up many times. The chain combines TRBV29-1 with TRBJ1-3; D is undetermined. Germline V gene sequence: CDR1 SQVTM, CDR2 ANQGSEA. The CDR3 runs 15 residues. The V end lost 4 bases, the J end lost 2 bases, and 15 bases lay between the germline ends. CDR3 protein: CSVANQGSPGNTIYF. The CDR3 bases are TGCAGCGTTGCCAATCAAGGATCTCCTGGAAACACCATATATTTT.

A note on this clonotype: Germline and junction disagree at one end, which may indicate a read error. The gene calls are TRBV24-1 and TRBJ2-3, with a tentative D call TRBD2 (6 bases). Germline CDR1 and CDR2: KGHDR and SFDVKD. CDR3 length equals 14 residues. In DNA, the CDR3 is TGTGCCAGCAGTGGTGGGGAGGGCACAGATACGCAGTATTTT. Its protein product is CASSGGEGTDTQYF.

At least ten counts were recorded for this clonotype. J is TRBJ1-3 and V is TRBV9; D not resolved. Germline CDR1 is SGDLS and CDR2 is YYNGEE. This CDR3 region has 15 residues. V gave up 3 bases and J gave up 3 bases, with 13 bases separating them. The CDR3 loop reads CASSGDRAIGNTIYF. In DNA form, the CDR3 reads TGTGCCAGCAGCGGAGACCGGGCGATTGGAAACACCATATATTTT.

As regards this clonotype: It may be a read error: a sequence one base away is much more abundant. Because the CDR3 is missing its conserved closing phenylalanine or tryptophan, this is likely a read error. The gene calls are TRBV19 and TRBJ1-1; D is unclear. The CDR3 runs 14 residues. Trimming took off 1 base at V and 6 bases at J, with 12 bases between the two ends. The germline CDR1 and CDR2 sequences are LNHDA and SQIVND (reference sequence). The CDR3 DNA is TGTGCCAGTAGTATAGTGGGGTATTTGGCTGAAGCTTTCGTT. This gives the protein CASSIVGYLAEAFV.

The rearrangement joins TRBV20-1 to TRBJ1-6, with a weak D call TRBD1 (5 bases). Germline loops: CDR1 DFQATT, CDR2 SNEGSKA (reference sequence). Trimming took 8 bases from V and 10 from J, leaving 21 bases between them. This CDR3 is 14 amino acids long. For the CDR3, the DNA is TGCAGTCTTCGGGGACGGGGGAGACGGTCACCCCTCCACTTT. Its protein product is CSLRGRGRRSPLHF.

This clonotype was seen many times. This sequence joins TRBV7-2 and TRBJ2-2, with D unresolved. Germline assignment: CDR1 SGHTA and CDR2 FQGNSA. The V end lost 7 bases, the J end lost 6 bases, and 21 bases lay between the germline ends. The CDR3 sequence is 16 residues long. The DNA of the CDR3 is TGTGCCAGCACCCTCCAACGGGCGGTTGCGTCCGGGGAGCTGTTTTTT. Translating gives CASTLQRAVASGELFF.

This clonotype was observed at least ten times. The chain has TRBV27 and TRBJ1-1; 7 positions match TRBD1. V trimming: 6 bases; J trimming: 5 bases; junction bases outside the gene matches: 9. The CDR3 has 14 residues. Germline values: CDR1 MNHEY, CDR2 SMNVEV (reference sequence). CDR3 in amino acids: CASSQDRLLTEAFF. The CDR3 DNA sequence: TGTGCCAGCAGCCAGGACAGGCTTCTGACTGAAGCTTTCTTT.

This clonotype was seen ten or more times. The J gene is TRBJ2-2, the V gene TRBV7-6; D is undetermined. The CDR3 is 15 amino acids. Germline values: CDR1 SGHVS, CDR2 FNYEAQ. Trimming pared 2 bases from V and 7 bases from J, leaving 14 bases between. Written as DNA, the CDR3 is TGTGCCAGCAGCTTACGGACGTCGGGTGGCGGGGAGCTGTTTTTT. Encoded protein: CASSLRTSGGGELFF.

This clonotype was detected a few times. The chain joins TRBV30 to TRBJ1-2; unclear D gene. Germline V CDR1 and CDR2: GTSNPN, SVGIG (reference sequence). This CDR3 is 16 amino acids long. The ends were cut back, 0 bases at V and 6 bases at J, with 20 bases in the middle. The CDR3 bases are TGTGCCTGGAGTGTAATATCAGGTCCACACCCCGATGGCTACACCTTC. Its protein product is CAWSVISGPHPDGYTF.

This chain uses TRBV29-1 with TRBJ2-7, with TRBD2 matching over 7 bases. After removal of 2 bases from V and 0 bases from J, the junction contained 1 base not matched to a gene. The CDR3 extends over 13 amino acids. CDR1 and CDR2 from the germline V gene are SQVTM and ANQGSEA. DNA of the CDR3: TGCAGCGTTGAATGGGACTACTCCTACGAGCAGTACTTC. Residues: CSVEWDYSYEQYF.

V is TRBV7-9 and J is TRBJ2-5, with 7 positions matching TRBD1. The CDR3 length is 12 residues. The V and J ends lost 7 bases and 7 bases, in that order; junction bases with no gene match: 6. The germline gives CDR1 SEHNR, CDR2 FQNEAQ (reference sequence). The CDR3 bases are TGTGCCAGCAAAGGGGGCGATGGGACCCAGTACTTC. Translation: CASKGGDGTQYF.

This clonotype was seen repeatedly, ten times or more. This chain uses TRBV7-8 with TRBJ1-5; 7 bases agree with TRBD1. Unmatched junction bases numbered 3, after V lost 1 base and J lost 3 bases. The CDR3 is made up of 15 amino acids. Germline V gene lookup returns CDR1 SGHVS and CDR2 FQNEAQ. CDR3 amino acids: CASSLEGQFNQPQHF. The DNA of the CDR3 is TGTGCCAGCAGCTTAGAGGGACAGTTCAATCAGCCCCAGCATTTT.

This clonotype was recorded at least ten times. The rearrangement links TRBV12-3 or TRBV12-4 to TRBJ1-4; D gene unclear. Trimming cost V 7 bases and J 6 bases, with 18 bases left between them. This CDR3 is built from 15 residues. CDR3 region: CASTGRSALDEKLFF. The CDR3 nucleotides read TGTGCCAGCACTGGACGTTCGGCCTTGGATGAAAAACTGTTTTTT.